This T cell receptor (beta chain) was retrieved from a study of cytomegalovirus exposure and HLA in healthy donors (dated by TCRdb to 2016 to 2017). At the level of the whole study: In an earlier analysis of 587 of the donors, 250 to 300 Gb of sequence data and 100 million or so unique TCR beta sequences from approximately 180 million T cells were reported. Approximately 310 gigabases of sequencing data and 80 million or so unique TCR sequences were included in an early release covering about 620 HLA-typed donors. Of the 350 to 450 genotyped donors, over 80% were placed in the genetic ancestry cluster associated with self-reported Caucasian donors. The study aimed to test whether cataloging public T cell receptors could reveal signatures of past pathogen exposure. Using immunosequencing, the study profiled T cell repertoires from around 680 subjects and related those repertoires to cytomegalovirus serostatus. In addition to the first cohort of 650 to 800 subjects, a separate validation cohort of 120 different subjects was used. High-throughput TCR immunosequencing, statistical association of individual TCRs with disease status, and machine learning were combined to predict cytomegalovirus infection status. A later analysis re-analyzed previously published TCR beta repertoires from 550 to 700 donors and added high-resolution HLA genotyping to study TCR occurrence patterns. The later analysis used no new phenotypic data to find candidate immune exposures, relying instead on TCR beta sequences and their occurrence across donors. To decide whether each TCR beta V gene segment behaved as functional or pseudogenic, an earlier analysis of approximately 620 of the donors relied on high-throughput TCR beta sequencing. Donor age, sex, ethnicity and CMV serostatus were compiled alongside the repertoire data. A later genetic analysis used genome-wide SNP genotypes for about 55% of the 666 donors, treating that subset as a discovery cohort. Every repertoire in the discovery cohort had been generated on one and the same sequencing platform. HLA typing covered class I and class II loci at four-digit resolution. Typing coverage differed by locus: A, B, C, DRB1 and DQB1 were typed in roughly 620-640 donors, DQA1 in 500 to 550, DPA1 in around 600, and DPB1 in approximately 450. Roughly 5 DR-DQ haplotypes were handled as single units for association and clustering because linkage in the cohort was strong. On average, around 230,000 unique TCR beta nucleotide sequences were sequenced per donor among roughly 430 genotyped donors of the cohort, with roughly 18% of those sequences being non-productive.

The cysteine opens and the phenylalanine closes a CDR3 of 18 amino acids. Kept here is only the CDR3 DNA, which spans 54 bases and is read in frame from base 1. V loses 3 bases of germline sequence and J loses 0 bases, and the interval between the two ends is 15 bases. In the germline V gene, CDR1 corresponds to MNHNS and CDR2 to SASEGT. Results the study describes overall, beyond this receptor: Cytomegalovirus status was reported to be diagnosed by the classifier with high specificity and sensitivity in both the original and validation cohorts. HLA typing was unavailable for some donors at each locus, so association tests used only the typed subset. A cluster of highly shared sequence variants was judged likely to be a technical artifact of the sequencing pipeline. A later genetic analysis reported fewer N-insertions in productive TCRs among donors in an Asian-associated ancestry cluster than the roughly 690-donor mean. A later genetic analysis associated a missense DCLRE1C variant with V-gene and J-gene trimming of TCR beta chains, and an independent cohort replicated the association. Compared with equally common non-associated chains, HLA-associated TCR beta chains in a later analysis were more clonally expanded and had lower generation probabilities. According to a later analysis, parvovirus B19, influenza, CMV and Epstein-Barr virus appeared linked to several top co-occurrence clusters. Some IMGT-functional V segments, including TRBV6-2 and TRBV6-3, could not be distinguished by the 87-base-pair reads and were therefore excluded. Assigning TCR associations to individual alleles was difficult when HLA alleles, especially DR and DQ, strongly co-occurred. According to a later analysis, most CMV-associated TCR beta chains appeared to be HLA-restricted, and the HLA associations seemed to be driven largely by CMV exposure. A total of 150 or so TCR beta chains were listed by the study as associated with cytomegalovirus. It was suggested by the authors that the approach could potentially be generalized to other disease states and immunological phenotypes. The only immune exposure information available for the cohort was CMV serostatus. Because counts were too low, about 18 rarely observed V segments, including chromosome 9 orphons, were left out of the earlier analysis of a few hundred of the donors. A later analysis found that TCR association rates varied across HLA loci, with DRB1 alleles showing the most associated TCRs and HLA-C alleles the fewest. Linkage disequilibrium might explain the correlated functional status among segregating V segments, but an unknown experimental factor could not be excluded. Specific HLA alleles were associated with 15,000 to 20,000 TCR beta sequences at a false discovery rate of 0.05 in a later analysis. A further reported finding was that TCR beta sequences accurately predicted the HLA-A and HLA-B alleles for most subjects in the first cohort. Three of the identified cytomegalovirus-associated TCR beta chains were confirmed in vitro to be specific for cytomegalovirus antigens. The presence/absence analyses assumed that sequencing depth was roughly uniform across donors, and that assumption may not be true. The cohort was sequenced for TCR beta chains only, and without alpha or paired-chain data the features that could be detected were limited. In an earlier analysis of some 500 of the donors, most TCR beta V segments were observed in productive rearrangements about 87% or about 30% of the time, broadly matching IMGT annotations. Across donors, most TCR sequences were observed very rarely, whereas some public TCRs were present in many individuals.

Library creation used the immunoSEQ multiplex PCR assay. The multiplex PCR relied on a mix of 60 forward primers for TCR Vbeta segments and 13 reverse primers for TCR Jbeta segments. The CDR3 region of rearranged TCR beta genes was amplified from genomic DNA with a multiplex PCR assay. The Illumina HiSeq System was used to sequence the amplified TCR beta libraries as 87-base-pair reads. Per the authors' processing: A later analysis counted approximately 74 million unique TCR beta chains across the 500 to 850 repertoires, and some 11 million of these chains were shared by at least two donors. Raw reads were error-corrected and collapsed into unique sequences with a nearest-neighbor algorithm that merged closely related sequences to remove PCR and sequencing errors. CDR3 sequences were aligned to IMGT reference sequences to assign V, D and J gene segments. For a sequence to be retained, at least a six-nucleotide match to both a V gene segment and a J gene segment was required. Rearrangements were called productive when the CDR3 lacked stop codons and stayed in frame with V and J; all others were non-productive. CDR3 was defined according to IMGT convention as the region running from the second conserved V-encoded cysteine to the conserved J-encoded phenylalanine. The earlier analysis of some 540 of the donors excluded any sequence lacking an unambiguous match to a single V gene segment. In an earlier analysis of about 590 of the donors, a V segment was called functional when productive rearrangements were above 56.7%, and segregating when the standard deviation between donors exceeded 5%. A statistical classification framework was built for diagnosing cytomegalovirus status from the catalog of TCR beta chain sequences. In a later analysis, TCR nucleotide sequences were compared against IMGT/GENE-DB human TR gene sequences so that V and J genes could be assigned. A later analysis assigned CDR3 sequences and most-parsimonious VDJ recombination scenarios with the TCRdist pipeline. In a later analysis, every TCR beta chain was defined by the combination of its CDR3 amino acid sequence and its V-gene family, and reads without a unique V-gene family were dropped. In a later analysis, 450 to 600 highly shared, low-generation-probability nucleotide sequences were removed to address suspected cross-contamination and a sequencing artifact. For each public chain, a later analysis derived a clonal expansion index from normalized ranks of inferred template counts within each repertoire. In a later analysis, generation probabilities were computed with a VDJ recombination model fitted to out-of-frame rearrangements, and the resulting probabilities were checked against IGoR. In a later analysis, hypergeometric tests were used to score TCR-TCR, TCR-HLA and TCR-CMV co-occurrence, with a repertoire-size bias correction applied to TCR pairs. A later analysis estimated false discovery rates by permuting HLA or CMV assignments 20 times. In a later analysis, co-occurring TCRs were grouped using DBSCAN, with TCRdist sequence similarity added in when clustering inside HLA-allele-positive subsets. Repertoires with fewer than 30,000 or more than 120,000 public chains were left out of co-occurrence clustering, as were four to six repertoires with anomalous nucleotide sharing. The table comes from immuneACCESS by way of TCRdb, which keeps in-frame sequences with V and J called. Part of the clones is missing from these tables; in studies checked, under half for an unresolved V gene and the rest for unknown reasons. V, J and clone size were drawn from that table, and D and trimming were deduced from the DNA. Recorded for this sample are over 95,000 clones; about 70% of them occurred a single time. Of the sample, less than 15% is held by the ten largest clones.

The cohort comprised hundreds of healthy bone marrow donors. At the time of sampling, every cohort member was nominally healthy, though immune exposures that went unrecorded were likely present. The donor tested CMV seropositive, placing the donor among the 289 seropositive members of the cohort. Each donor provided a peripheral blood sample, and peripheral blood mononuclear cells were used for TCR beta sequencing. Genomic DNA was extracted from the blood cell samples with the Qiagen DNeasy Blood Extraction Kit. This clone was seen a single time. The antigen this receptor binds is unknown. No base-level quality is on record; no much larger clone is a single base apart.

Rearrangement joined TRBV6-1 to TRBJ2-6; a tentative D call is TRBD1 (5 bases match). The receptor comes from a middle-aged woman in good health and CMV-seropositive. What was sequenced was PBMCs. The encoded CDR3 is CASSEGPMQLSGANVLTF. The DNA sequence is as follows: TGTGCCAGCAGTGAGGGGCCGATGCAGCTCTCTGGGGCCAACGTCCTGACTTTC.